Presented here are 24 T cell receptor beta chains from one specimen sequenced in a study of blood T cell repertoires in COVID-19. Measured with immunoSEQ multiplex PCR; TCRdb has only the in-frame clones, and not every one. This table holds some 200,000 clones, 75% to 85% found once. The material sequenced was PBMCs or T cells enriched from blood (not recorded which). These receptors came from a woman in her thirties or forties with acute COVID-19.

The chain is built from TRBV6-5 and TRBJ1-5; 7 bases are a match to TRBD1. CDR3 length: 14 residues. CDR1 and CDR2 (germline): MNHEY, SVGAGI. With V trimmed by 0 bases and J by 6 bases, 2 bases remained unmatched. As DNA, the CDR3 is TGTGCCAGCAGTTACTCGACAGGGCGTCAGCCCCAGCATTTT. It encodes CASSYSTGRQPQHF.

The rearrangement joins TRBV18 to TRBJ1-1; 8 bases are a match to TRBD1. The germline CDR1 and CDR2 sequences are KGHSH and LQKENI. There are 15 residues in the CDR3. V shed 3 bases, J shed 1 base, and the junction held 4 bases outside the gene matches. The CDR3 is CASSPPGGENTEAFF. The CDR3 nucleotides read TGTGCCAGCTCACCTCCAGGGGGCGAGAACACTGAAGCTTTCTTT.

This chain uses TRBV7-9 with TRBJ2-5, with a tentative D call TRBD1 (5 bases). Trimming removed 4 bases at V and 0 bases at J, with 9 bases between. Germline V gene lookup returns CDR1 SEHNR and CDR2 FQNEAQ (reference sequence). There are 14 residues in the CDR3. The CDR3 region is CASSSTEYQETQYF. DNA of the CDR3: TGTGCCAGCAGCTCGACAGAGTACCAAGAGACCCAGTACTTC.

The V gene is TRBV5-4, the J gene TRBJ1-6; D gene uncertain. V shed 0 bases and J shed 7 bases, with 11 bases lying between them. Germline loops: CDR1 SGHNT, CDR2 YYREEE (reference sequence). CDR3 size: 15 residues. The chain's CDR3 is CASSLASRTNSPLHF. DNA for the CDR3: TGTGCCAGCAGCTTGGCCTCCAGAACCAATTCACCCCTCCACTTT.

CDR3 DNA sequence: TGTGCCAGCAGCTTTGGAGGGTACGGGAACACTGAAGCTTTCTTT. This translates into CASSFGGYGNTEAFF. The gene calls are TRBV7-2 and TRBJ1-1; D gene ambiguous. With 3 bases removed from V and 1 base from J, the gap between germline ends came to 12 bases. The CDR3 covers 15 residues. Germline CDR1 reads SGHTA; CDR2 reads FQGNSA.

This clone was seen only a few times. The chain is built from TRBV2 and TRBJ2-7; 11 bases fit TRBD2. Trimming removed 5 bases from V and 4 bases from J; junction bases left unmatched: 10. The germline CDR1 and CDR2 sequences are SNHLY and FYNNEI. The CDR3 covers 16 residues. Here the CDR3 reads CASSSGLAGSLYEQYF. The CDR3 DNA follows: TGTGCCAGCAGTTCCGGACTAGCGGGTTCCCTGTACGAGCAGTACTTC.

The rearrangement uses TRBV19 and TRBJ2-2; D may be TRBD2 (6 bases). The germline V gene encodes CDR1 LNHDA and CDR2 SQIVND (reference sequence). V was pared by 4 bases and J by 4 bases, with 10 bases between. The CDR3 extends over 14 amino acids. Written as DNA, the CDR3 is TGTGCCAGTAGTAGGTCGGAGGGCACCGGGGAGCTGTTTTTT. Its protein product is CASSRSEGTGELFF.

This chain joins TRBV28 and TRBJ1-1; D gene unclear. Trimming left V 2 bases short and J 4 bases short, with 11 bases between. Germline V CDR1 and CDR2: MDHEN, SYDVKM. The CDR3 is 14 amino acids. The CDR3 loop is CASSLRSGFTEAFF. The DNA of the CDR3 is TGTGCCAGCAGTTTAAGGTCCGGGTTCACTGAAGCTTTCTTT.

This clone was detected a few times. The chain couples TRBV6-5 to TRBJ1-2, with TRBD1 identical over 9 bases. Germline V gene lookup returns CDR1 MNHEY and CDR2 SVGAGI. This CDR3 spans 15 amino acids. V shed 5 bases, J shed 3 bases, and the junction held 7 bases outside the gene matches. CDR3 residues: CASSPGTGMDYGYTF. The CDR3 bases are TGTGCCAGCAGTCCCGGGACAGGGATGGACTATGGCTACACCTTC.

This clone was observed a single time. In this CDR3 the conserved last residue, phenylalanine or tryptophan, is missing, so a read error is likely. Because the CDR3's place on the DNA is in doubt, the DNA is left out and the CDR3 is given as listed by TCRdb. The chain carries TRBV4-2 and TRBJ2-7; TRBD2 is taken as the D call from the table, unchecked against the DNA. Germline CDR1 is LGHNA and CDR2 is YNFKEQ. The CDR3 has 12 residues if both end residues are counted. CDR3 region: CASSPHSGGPPH.

The V and J genes are TRBV7-8 and TRBJ1-2; D gene uncertain. The CDR3 extends over 12 amino acids. V was trimmed by 5 bases and J by 4 bases, leaving 8 bases between them. Germline lookup yields CDR1 SGHVS and CDR2 FQNEAQ. CDR3: CASSLNFYGYTF. In DNA, the CDR3 is TGTGCCAGCAGCCTCAACTTCTATGGCTACACCTTC.

Note on this clone: One end of the junction does not line up with germline, which may come from a read error. The sample has other DNA sequences that encode this CDR3 too. The V gene is TRBV18, the J gene TRBJ2-7; 11 bases fit TRBD1. The CDR3 loop spans 13 amino acids. The germline CDR1 and CDR2 sequences are KGHSH and LQKENI. The CDR3 DNA reads as TGTGCCAGCTCACCTGGGACAGGGGGAGGGCAGTACTTT. This translates into CASSPGTGGGQYF.

The CDR3 spells CASSETRAGANVLTF. CDR3 DNA sequence: TGTGCCAGCAGTGAAACCAGGGCTGGGGCCAACGTCCTGACTTTC. V and J are TRBV6-1 and TRBJ2-6, with a possible D match to TRBD1 (5 bases). V was cut by 2 bases and J by 2 bases, with 7 bases left in between. The CDR3 is 15 residues long. Germline CDR1 MNHNS, CDR2 SASEGT.

The CDR3 is CSVRPGAWEQFF. In DNA form, the CDR3 reads TGCAGCGTCCGACCTGGGGCTTGGGAGCAGTTCTTC. The chain couples TRBV29-1 to TRBJ2-1; possible D gene TRBD1, 5 bases. CDR3 size: 12 residues. Trimming took 6 bases from V and 10 from J, leaving 16 bases between them. Per the germline V gene, CDR1 is SQVTM and CDR2 is ANQGSEA.

The chain links TRBV3-1 (or the pseudogene TRBV3-2) to TRBJ1-2; 7 nucleotides agree with TRBD1. The V and J ends lost 1 base and 8 bases, in that order; junction bases with no gene match: 10. The CDR3 sequence is 15 residues long. Germline V gene data show CDR1 as LGHDT and CDR2 as YNNKEL (reference sequence). The CDR3 here is CASSQAATGDEGYTF. The CDR3, as DNA: TGTGCCAGCAGCCAAGCCGCTACAGGGGACGAGGGCTACACCTTC.

This clone is a singleton in its sample. The chain employs TRBV4-1 and TRBJ2-2; D is perhaps TRBD2 (6 bases). Germline CDR1 and CDR2: MGHRA and YSYEKL. The CDR3 length is 17 residues. Trimming removed 1 base at V and 8 bases at J, with 20 bases between. CDR3 DNA: TGCGCCAGCAGCCAAGCTTCTGTGGGAGGACCGGGGGGGGAGCTGTTTTTT. It yields the protein CASSQASVGGPGGELFF.

The V gene is TRBV9, the J gene TRBJ2-1; TRBD1 is a possible D gene (5 bases). The V end was cut by 2 bases, the J end by 0 bases, with 9 bases between. Germline CDR1 SGDLS, CDR2 YYNGEE. The CDR3 has 15 residues. CDR3 sequence (DNA): TGTGCCAGCAGCGTGGGGCATAGCTCCTACAATGAGCAGTTCTTC. This translates into CASSVGHSSYNEQFF.

V and J are TRBV4-2 and TRBJ2-7; D may be TRBD2 (6 bases). The CDR3 extends over 15 amino acids. CDR1 LGHNA and CDR2 YNFKEQ come from the germline V gene. V was trimmed by 4 bases and J by 2 bases, leaving 15 bases between them. CDR3 amino acids: CASSRAGTSAYEQYF. The CDR3 nucleotides read TGTGCCAGCAGCCGAGCCGGGACTTCGGCCTACGAGCAGTACTTC.

The chain has TRBV7-2 and TRBJ1-4; 7 positions agree with TRBD1. Germline V gene lookup returns CDR1 SGHTA and CDR2 FQGNSA. V lost 8 bases and J lost 3; bases outside the gene matches: 6. This CDR3 spans 14 amino acids. The CDR3 DNA is TGTGCCAGCGGGGAAGACAGGGCTAATGAAAAACTGTTTTTT. Translated, it gives CASGEDRANEKLFF.

The V and J genes are TRBV28 and TRBJ2-7; 7 positions agree with TRBD1. The V gene's germline CDR1 is MDHEN and CDR2 SYDVKM. This CDR3 has 14 amino acids. V gave up 3 bases and J gave up 3 bases; unmatched junction bases: 5. The CDR3 region is CASSLGTVNYEQYF. DNA for the CDR3: TGTGCCAGCAGTTTGGGGACAGTAAACTACGAGCAGTACTTC.

The chain recombines TRBV18 with TRBJ1-2, with 8 bases matching TRBD1. This CDR3 is built from 15 residues. CDR1 and CDR2 (germline): KGHSH, LQKENI. V was pared by 6 bases and J by 7 bases, with 13 bases of the junction left unmatched. The CDR3 region is CASSPIPGQDIGYTF. Here the CDR3 DNA reads TGTGCCAGCTCTCCAATACCGGGACAGGATATTGGCTACACCTTC.

The chain carries TRBV3-1 (or the pseudogene TRBV3-2) and TRBJ2-7; the match to TRBD2 covers 11 bases. The J segment lost 1 base and the V segment lost 4 bases, leaving 3 bases of the junction unmatched. The germline V gene has CDR1 LGHDT and CDR2 YNNKEL (reference sequence). This CDR3 is 15 amino acids long. CDR3 amino acids: CASSPGTSGSYEQYF. CDR3 sequence (DNA): TGTGCCAGCAGCCCGGGGACTAGCGGTTCCTACGAGCAGTACTTC.

The chain joins TRBV5-1 to TRBJ2-3; possible D gene TRBD1, 6 bases. The V end was cut by 0 bases, the J end by 0 bases, with 8 bases between. This CDR3 is built from 15 residues. Germline V gives CDR1 SGHRS, CDR2 YFSETQ. Here the CDR3 DNA reads TGCGCCAGCAGCTTGGTTGACAGGAGCACAGATACGCAGTATTTT. It codes for CASSLVDRSTDTQYF.

J is TRBJ2-2 and V is TRBV28; D is possibly TRBD2 (6 bases). The CDR3 covers 18 residues. With 5 bases removed from V and 3 bases from J, the gap between germline ends came to 22 bases. The germline CDR1 and CDR2 sequences are MDHEN and SYDVKM. In nucleotides, the CDR3 is TGTGCCAGCAGTCTCCCCCGTTGGGTAGGGACTTACACCGGGGAGCTGTTTTTT. It translates to CASSLPRWVGTYTGELFF.